This passage covers 20 T cell receptor beta chains from one sample sequenced in a study of CXCR3-negative and CXCR3-positive naive CD8 T cells. UMI labels and 5' RACE were used to prepare the TRB cDNA libraries. TCRdb re-called the 5' RACE reads, yielding one record per CDR3 amino acid sequence without DNA. Here the sample table reports roughly 110,000 distinct CDR3 sequences. No cognate antigen is known for these TCRs. Study outcomes and limitations: Naive CXCR3-positive cells had TRB CDR3s more hydrophobic than those of CXCR3-negative naive cells.

Sequencing was carried out using naive CXCR3+ CD8+ T cells from blood. Subset meaning: CD45RO-CCR7+CD27+CD95- naive CD8+ T cells expressing CXCR3 (TNR3+). These receptors originate from a human donor in good health. Some clones in this sample may be carry-over from other donors' samples.

The genes are TRBV3-1 and TRBJ2-7; TCRdb names TRBD1, which stays unverified in the absence of DNA. Germline-derived CDR1 and CDR2 are LGHDT and YNNKEL (reference sequence). This CDR3 region has 17 residues. CDR3 protein: CASSQDRTGTASYEQYF.

The chain carries TRBV6-6 and TRBJ1-1; TCRdb gives TRBD1 as the D gene, but with no DNA this cannot be confirmed. CDR1 and CDR2 (germline): MNHNY, SVGAGI (reference sequence). The CDR3 totals 14 residues. The CDR3 loop reads CASSYGGLVTEAFF.

The chain recombines TRBV6-4 with TRBJ2-7; TCRdb calls TRBD1, which cannot be checked without DNA. CDR1 is MRHNA, CDR2 SNTAGT, per germline. This CDR3 is built from 15 residues. CDR3 region: CATLWAPGQAYEQYF.

V and J are TRBV27 and TRBJ2-3; the D call of TRBD2 rests on TCRdb alone, since no DNA is present to check it. Germline CDR1 and CDR2: MNHEY and SMNVEV (reference sequence). The CDR3 totals 16 residues. The CDR3 here is CASSMGLAGLGDTQYF.

This chain joins TRBV7-8 and TRBJ1-6; TCRdb gives TRBD1 as the D gene, but with no DNA this cannot be confirmed. Germline-derived CDR1 and CDR2 are SGHVS and FQNEAQ. The CDR3 length is 17 residues. This chain's CDR3 is CASSLETVGSYNSPLHF.

The chain carries TRBV12-2 and TRBJ2-5; TCRdb's assignment of TRBD2 cannot be checked, as there is no DNA. TRBV12-2 is deemed a pseudogene. The CDR3 loop spans 19 amino acids. The CDR3 region is CASRLAREGPSGYQETQYF.

This chain joins TRBV6-5 and TRBJ1-5; TCRdb selects TRBD1, and the lack of DNA leaves this call unchecked. This CDR3 region has 14 residues. Per the germline V gene, CDR1 is MNHEY and CDR2 is SVGAGI. The CDR3 loop reads CASSPGTGDQPQHF.

The chain carries TRBV29-1 and TRBJ2-7; the D call of TRBD1 rests on TCRdb alone, since no DNA is present to check it. Germline V gene data show CDR1 as SQVTM and CDR2 as ANQGSEA. The CDR3 sequence is 13 residues long. The CDR3 sequence: CSVAEGETYEQYF.

The chain uses TRBV7-9 and TRBJ2-1; the D call from TCRdb, TRBD2, cannot be confirmed without DNA. The CDR3 sequence is 13 residues long. Germline V gene lookup returns CDR1 SEHNR and CDR2 FQNEAQ (reference sequence). Here the CDR3 reads CASRTSGVQEQFF.

The chain is built from TRBV19 and TRBJ1-1; TCRdb lists TRBD1, though no DNA is available to test this call. Germline loops: CDR1 LNHDA, CDR2 SQIVND (reference sequence). The CDR3 has 17 amino acids. The CDR3: CASSPWTGGVMYTEAFF.

The CDR3 spells CASSLLWGRITDTQYF. This chain uses TRBV28 with TRBJ2-3; without DNA, the TCRdb call of TRBD1 cannot be checked. This CDR3 has 16 residues. From germline, CDR1 is MDHEN and CDR2 SYDVKM.

The chain's CDR3 is CSVERSTSGHTYEQYF. The chain combines TRBV29-1 with TRBJ2-7; the D call of TRBD2 rests on TCRdb alone, since no DNA is present to check it. This CDR3 has 16 residues. Germline V gene lookup returns CDR1 SQVTM and CDR2 ANQGSEA.

The chain has TRBV29-1 and TRBJ2-7; TCRdb gives TRBD1 as the D gene, but with no DNA this cannot be confirmed. CDR3 length equals 13 residues. Germline values: CDR1 SQVTM, CDR2 ANQGSEA. CDR3 in amino acids: CSVETRGPYEQYF.

The chain links TRBV29-1 to TRBJ2-1; checking the TCRdb D call of TRBD2 is not possible without DNA. Germline V gives CDR1 SQVTM, CDR2 ANQGSEA. This CDR3 is 14 amino acids long. CDR3 in amino acids: CSVEGLAGESEQFF.

The chain joins TRBV5-1 to TRBJ2-7; TCRdb gives TRBD1 as the D gene, but with no DNA this cannot be confirmed. The germline CDR1 and CDR2 sequences are SGHRS and YFSETQ. The CDR3 spans 14 residues. The CDR3 protein is CASSPGTGSYEQYF.

The rearrangement uses TRBV7-2 and TRBJ2-5; absent DNA, TCRdb's TRBD1 call cannot be checked. The CDR3 has 12 residues. CDR1 and CDR2 (germline): SGHTA, FQGNSA. CDR3 protein: CASRDTRETQYF.

The V call is TRBV5-4, the J call TRBJ2-2; TCRdb names TRBD2, which stays unverified in the absence of DNA. The CDR3 runs 13 residues. In germline, CDR1 is SGHNT, CDR2 YYREEE (reference sequence). CDR3 sequence reads: CASSLVSGGELFF.

The V and J genes are TRBV12-3 or TRBV12-4 and TRBJ2-7. The CDR3 totals 15 residues. The CDR3 reads CASGRYDTLTYEQYF.

V gene TRBV7-6 combines with J gene TRBJ2-3; TCRdb's D gene call, TRBD2, goes unchecked for lack of DNA. CDR3 size: 14 residues. Germline lookup yields CDR1 SGHVS and CDR2 FNYEAQ. The CDR3 sequence is CASSPAGGTDTQYF.

This rearrangement joins TRBV7-8 to TRBJ2-5; TCRdb's D call of TRBD2 is untestable without DNA. The CDR3 has 15 amino acids. Germline V gene lookup returns CDR1 SGHVS and CDR2 FQNEAQ. The CDR3 spells CASSGTSGSWETQYF.